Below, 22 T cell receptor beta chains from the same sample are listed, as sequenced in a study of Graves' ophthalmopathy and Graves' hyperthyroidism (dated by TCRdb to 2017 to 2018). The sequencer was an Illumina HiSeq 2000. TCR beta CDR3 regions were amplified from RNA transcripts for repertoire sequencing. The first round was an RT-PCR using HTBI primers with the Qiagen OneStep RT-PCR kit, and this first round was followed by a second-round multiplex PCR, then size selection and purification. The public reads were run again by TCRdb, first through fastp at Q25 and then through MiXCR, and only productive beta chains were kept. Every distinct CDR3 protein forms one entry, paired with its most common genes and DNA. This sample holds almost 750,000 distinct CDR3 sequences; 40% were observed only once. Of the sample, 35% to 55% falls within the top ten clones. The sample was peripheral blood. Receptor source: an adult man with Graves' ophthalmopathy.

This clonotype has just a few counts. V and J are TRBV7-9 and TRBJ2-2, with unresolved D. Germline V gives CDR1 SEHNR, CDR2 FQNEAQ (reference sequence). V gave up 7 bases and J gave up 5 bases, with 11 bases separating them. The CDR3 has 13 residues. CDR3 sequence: CASTHASTGELFF. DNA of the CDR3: TGTGCCAGCACCCACGCTAGTACCGGGGAGCTGTTTTTT.

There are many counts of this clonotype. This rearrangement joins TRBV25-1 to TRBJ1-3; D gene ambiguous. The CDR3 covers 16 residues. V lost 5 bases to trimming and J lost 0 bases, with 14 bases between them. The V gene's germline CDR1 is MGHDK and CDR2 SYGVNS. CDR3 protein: CASSRPSNFSGNTIYF. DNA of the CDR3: TGTGCCAGCAGTCGTCCCAGCAACTTCTCTGGAAACACCATATATTTT.

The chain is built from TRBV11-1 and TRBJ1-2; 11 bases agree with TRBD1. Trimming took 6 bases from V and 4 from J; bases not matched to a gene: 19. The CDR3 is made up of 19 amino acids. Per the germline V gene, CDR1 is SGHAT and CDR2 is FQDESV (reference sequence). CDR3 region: CASSFPSSRTGGVSYGYTF. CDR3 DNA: TGTGCCAGCAGTTTTCCCTCATCCCGGACAGGGGGCGTTTCCTATGGCTACACCTTC.

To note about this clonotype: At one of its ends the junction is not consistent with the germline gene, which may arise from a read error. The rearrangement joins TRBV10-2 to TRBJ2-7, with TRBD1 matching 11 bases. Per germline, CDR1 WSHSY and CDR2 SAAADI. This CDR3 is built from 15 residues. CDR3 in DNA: TGTGCCAGCAGCCAAGGCGGGACAGGGGGCTACGAGCAGTACTTC. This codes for CASSQGGTGGYEQYF.

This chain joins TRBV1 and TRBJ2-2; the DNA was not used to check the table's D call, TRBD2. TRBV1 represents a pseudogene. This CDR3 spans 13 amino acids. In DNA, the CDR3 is TGTACCAGCACTCGGACCGCTACCGGGGAGCTGTTTTTT. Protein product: CTSTRTATGELFF.

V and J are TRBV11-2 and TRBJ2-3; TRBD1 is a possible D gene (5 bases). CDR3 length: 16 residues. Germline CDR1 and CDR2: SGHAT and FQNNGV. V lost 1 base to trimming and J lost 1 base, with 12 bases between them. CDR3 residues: CASSLGWTMGTDTQYF. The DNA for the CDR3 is TGTGCCAGCAGCTTAGGTTGGACAATGGGCACAGATACGCAGTATTTT.

The CDR3 bases are TGCGCCAGCAGGGTGGGAGAAAAACTGTTTTTT. Amino acid sequence: CASRVGEKLFF. This chain uses TRBV10-2 with TRBJ1-4; D uncertain. This CDR3 has 11 residues. Germline-derived CDR1 and CDR2 are WSHSY and SAAADI. V was cut by 6 bases and J by 8 bases, with 7 bases left in between.

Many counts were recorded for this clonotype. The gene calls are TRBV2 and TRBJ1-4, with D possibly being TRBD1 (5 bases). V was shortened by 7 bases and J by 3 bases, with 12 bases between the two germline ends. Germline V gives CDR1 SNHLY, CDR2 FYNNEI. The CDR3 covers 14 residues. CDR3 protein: CASKRGRSNEKLFF. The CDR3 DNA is TGTGCCAGCAAAAGGGGACGGTCTAATGAAAAACTGTTTTTT.

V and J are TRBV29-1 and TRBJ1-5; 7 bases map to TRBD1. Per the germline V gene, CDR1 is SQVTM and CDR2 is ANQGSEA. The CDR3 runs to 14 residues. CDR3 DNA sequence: TGCAGTTATGTCTTGACAGGGAGTAATCAGCCCCAGCATTTT. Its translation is CSYVLTGSNQPQHF.

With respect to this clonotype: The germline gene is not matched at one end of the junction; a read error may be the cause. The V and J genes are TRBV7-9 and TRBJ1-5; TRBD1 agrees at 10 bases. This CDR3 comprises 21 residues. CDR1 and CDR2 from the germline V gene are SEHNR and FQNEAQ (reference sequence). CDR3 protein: CASSLGGTGVYRAYSNQPRHF. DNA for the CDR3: TGTGCCAGCAGCTTAGGCGGGACAGGGGTCTATAGGGCTTATAGCAATCAGCCCCGGCATTTT.

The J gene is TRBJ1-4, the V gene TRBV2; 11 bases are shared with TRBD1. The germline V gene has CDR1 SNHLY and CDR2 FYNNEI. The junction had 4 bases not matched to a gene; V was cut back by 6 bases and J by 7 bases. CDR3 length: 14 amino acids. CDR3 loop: CASSRDRGSEKLFF. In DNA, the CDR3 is TGTGCCAGCAGCCGGGACAGGGGGTCTGAAAAACTGTTTTTT.

CDR3 nucleotide sequence: TGCAGTGCTAGAGTAGGGGGGTACACTGAAGCTTTCTTT. Its translation: CSARVGGYTEAFF. The chain links TRBV20-1 to TRBJ1-1; a weak D match, TRBD1 (6 bases). In germline, CDR1 is DFQATT, CDR2 SNEGSKA (reference sequence). CDR3 length: 13 residues. Trimming removed 1 base from V and 3 bases from J, with 9 bases in between.

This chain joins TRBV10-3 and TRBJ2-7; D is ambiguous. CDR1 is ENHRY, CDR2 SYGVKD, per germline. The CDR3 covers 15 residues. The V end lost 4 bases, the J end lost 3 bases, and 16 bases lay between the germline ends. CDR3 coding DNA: TGTGCCATCAGTGGAAAAATAGCTTCGATCTACGAGCAGTACTTC. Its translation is CAISGKIASIYEQYF.

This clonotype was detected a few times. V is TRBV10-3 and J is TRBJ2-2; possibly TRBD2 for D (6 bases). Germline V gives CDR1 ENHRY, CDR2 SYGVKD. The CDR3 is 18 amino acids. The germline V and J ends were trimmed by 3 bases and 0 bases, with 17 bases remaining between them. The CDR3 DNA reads TGTGCCATCAGTGATGTTGGGGGAGCGGGCCCGAACACCGGGGAGCTGTTTTTT. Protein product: CAISDVGGAGPNTGELFF.

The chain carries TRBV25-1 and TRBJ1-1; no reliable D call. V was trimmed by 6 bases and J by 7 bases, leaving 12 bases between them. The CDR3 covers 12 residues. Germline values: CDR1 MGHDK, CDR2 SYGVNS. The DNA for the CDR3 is TGTGCCAGCAGATCGGCCACGATTGAAGCTTTCTTT. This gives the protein CASRSATIEAFF.

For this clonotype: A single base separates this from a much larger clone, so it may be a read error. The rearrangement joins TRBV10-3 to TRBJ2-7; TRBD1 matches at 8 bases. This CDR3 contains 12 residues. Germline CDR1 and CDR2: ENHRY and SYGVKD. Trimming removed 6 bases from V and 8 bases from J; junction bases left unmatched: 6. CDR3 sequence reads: CAIRAGQGKQYF. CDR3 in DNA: TGTGCCATCAGAGCAGGACAGGGTAAGCAGTACTTC.

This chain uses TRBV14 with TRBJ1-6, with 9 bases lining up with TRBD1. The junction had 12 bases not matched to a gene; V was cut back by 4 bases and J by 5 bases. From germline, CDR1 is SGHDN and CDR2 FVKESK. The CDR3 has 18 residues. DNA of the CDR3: TGTGCCAGCAGCCGGAGAACAGGGGGCGGTTCGGATAATTCACCCCTCCACTTT. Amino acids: CASSRRTGGGSDNSPLHF.

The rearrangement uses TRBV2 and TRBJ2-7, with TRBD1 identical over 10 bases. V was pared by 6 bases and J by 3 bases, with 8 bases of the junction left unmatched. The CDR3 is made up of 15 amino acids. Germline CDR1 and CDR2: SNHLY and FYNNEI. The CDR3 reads CASSVGTGDDYEQYF. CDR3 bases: TGTGCCAGCAGCGTTGGGACAGGGGATGACTACGAGCAGTACTTC.

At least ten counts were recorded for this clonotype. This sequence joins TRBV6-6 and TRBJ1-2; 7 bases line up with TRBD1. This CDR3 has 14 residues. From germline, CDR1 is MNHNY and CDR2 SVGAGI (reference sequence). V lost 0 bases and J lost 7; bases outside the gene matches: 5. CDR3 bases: TGTGCCAGCAGTTACTCCAGGGGGTCCAGTGGCTACACCTTC. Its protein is CASSYSRGSSGYTF.

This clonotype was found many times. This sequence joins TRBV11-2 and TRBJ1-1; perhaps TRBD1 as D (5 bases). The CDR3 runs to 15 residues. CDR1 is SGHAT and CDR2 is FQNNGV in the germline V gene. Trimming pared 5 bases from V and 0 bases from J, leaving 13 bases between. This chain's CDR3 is CASSARQGMNTEAFF. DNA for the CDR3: TGTGCCAGCAGCGCACGTCAGGGTATGAACACTGAAGCTTTCTTT.

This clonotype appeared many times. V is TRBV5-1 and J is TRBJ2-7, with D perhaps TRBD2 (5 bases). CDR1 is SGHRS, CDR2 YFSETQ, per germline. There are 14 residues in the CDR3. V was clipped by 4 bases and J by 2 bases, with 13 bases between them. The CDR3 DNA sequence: TGCGCCAGCAGCCTCCTTGGGGAGCCCTACGAGCAGTACTTC. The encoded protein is CASSLLGEPYEQYF. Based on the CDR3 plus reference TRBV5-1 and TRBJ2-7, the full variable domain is KAGVTQTPRYLIKTRGQQVTLSCSPISGHRSVSWYQQTPGQGLQFLFEYFSETQRNKGNFPGRFSGRQFSNSRSEMNVSTLELGDSALYLCASSLLGEPYEQYFGPGTRLTVT.

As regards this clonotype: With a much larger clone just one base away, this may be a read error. In nucleotides, the CDR3 is TGTGCCAGCAGCCATGGGACTTTGGGGACAGGGGACGAATTT. This sequence encodes CASSHGTLGTGDEF. The rearrangement joins TRBV7-6 to TRBJ1-1; 10 bases are a match to TRBD1. This CDR3 has 14 residues. Germline values: CDR1 SGHVS, CDR2 FNYEAQ.